The source of this TCR beta chain is a study of graft-versus-host responses after intestinal transplantation. With respect to this clone: Its antigen is as yet unknown.

Some clones are missing from TCRdb's copy, which holds only in-frame ones; the method was immunoSEQ multiplex PCR. The sample has 75,000 to 100,000 clones, 91% seen once. This TCR came from a human donor who was the organ donor for an intestinal transplant. The sample consisted of unstimulated CD4+ T cells sorted from spleen or lymph node cells, taken before transplant.

CDR3 DNA sequence: TGCGCCAGCAGCTTGACGCCCTATAGCGGTCGAAGGGCAGATACGCAGTATTTT. This codes for CASSLTPYSGRRADTQYF. The chain recombines TRBV5-1 with TRBJ2-3; a possible D gene is TRBD2 (6 bases). From germline, CDR1 is SGHRS and CDR2 YFSETQ. Deletions cut 1 base from V and 4 bases from J, with 22 bases between. This CDR3 region has 18 residues.